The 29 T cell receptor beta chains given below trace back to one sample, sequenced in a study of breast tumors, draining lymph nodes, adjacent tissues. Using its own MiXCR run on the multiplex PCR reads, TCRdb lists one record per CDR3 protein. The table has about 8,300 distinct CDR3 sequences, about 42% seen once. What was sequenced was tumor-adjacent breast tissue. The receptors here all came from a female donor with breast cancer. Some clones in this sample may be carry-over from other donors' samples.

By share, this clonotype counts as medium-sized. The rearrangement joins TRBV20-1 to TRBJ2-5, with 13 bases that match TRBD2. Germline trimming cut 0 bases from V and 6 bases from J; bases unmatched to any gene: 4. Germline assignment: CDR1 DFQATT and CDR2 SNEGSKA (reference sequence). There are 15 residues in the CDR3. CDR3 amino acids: CSARELAGGWQTQYF. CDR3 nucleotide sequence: TGCAGTGCTAGAGAACTAGCGGGAGGGTGGCAGACCCAGTACTTC.

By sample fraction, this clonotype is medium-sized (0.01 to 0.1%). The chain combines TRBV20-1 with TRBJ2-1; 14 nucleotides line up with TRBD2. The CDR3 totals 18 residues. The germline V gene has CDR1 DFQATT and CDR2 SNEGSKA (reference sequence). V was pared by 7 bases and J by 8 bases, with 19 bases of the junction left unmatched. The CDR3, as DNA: TGCAGTGGTCTGGCCCGCTTGGGACTAGCGGGAGTGGGCGATGAGCAGTTCTTC. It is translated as CSGLARLGLAGVGDEQFF.

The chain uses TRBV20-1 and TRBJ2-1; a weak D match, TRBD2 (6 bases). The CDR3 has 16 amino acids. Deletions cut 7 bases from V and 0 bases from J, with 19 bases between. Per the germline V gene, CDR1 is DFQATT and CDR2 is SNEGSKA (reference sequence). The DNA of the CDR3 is TGCAGTGGTAAAAGTAGGGGCGGGACCTCCTACAATGAGCAGTTCTTC. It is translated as CSGKSRGGTSYNEQFF.

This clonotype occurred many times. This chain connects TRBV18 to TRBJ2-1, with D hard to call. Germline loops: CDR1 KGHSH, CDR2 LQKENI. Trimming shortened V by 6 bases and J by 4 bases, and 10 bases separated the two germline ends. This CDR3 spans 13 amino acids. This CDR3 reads CASSSSEYNEQFF. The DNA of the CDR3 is TGTGCCAGCTCTAGCAGCGAGTACAATGAGCAGTTCTTC.

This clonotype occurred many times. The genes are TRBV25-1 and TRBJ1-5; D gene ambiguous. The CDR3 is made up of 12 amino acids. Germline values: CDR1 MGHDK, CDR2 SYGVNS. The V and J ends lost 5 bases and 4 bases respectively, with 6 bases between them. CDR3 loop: CASSRGNQPQHF. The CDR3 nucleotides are TGTGCCAGCAGTCGGGGAAATCAGCCCCAGCATTTT.

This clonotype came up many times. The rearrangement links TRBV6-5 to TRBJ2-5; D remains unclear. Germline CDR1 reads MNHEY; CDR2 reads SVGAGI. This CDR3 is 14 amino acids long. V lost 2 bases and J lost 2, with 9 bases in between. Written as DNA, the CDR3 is TGTGCCAGCAGTTACAAAGTTTTTCAAGAGACCCAGTACTTC. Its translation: CASSYKVFQETQYF.

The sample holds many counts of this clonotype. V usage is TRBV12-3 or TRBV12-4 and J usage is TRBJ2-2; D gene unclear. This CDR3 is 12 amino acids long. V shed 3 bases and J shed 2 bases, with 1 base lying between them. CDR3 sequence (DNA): TGTGCCAGCAGTTTTAACACCGGGGAGCTGTTTTTT. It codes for CASSFNTGELFF.

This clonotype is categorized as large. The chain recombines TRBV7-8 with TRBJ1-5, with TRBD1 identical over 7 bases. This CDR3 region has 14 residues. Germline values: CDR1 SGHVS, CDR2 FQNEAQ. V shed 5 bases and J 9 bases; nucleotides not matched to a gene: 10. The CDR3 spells CASSPRDSQGPQHF. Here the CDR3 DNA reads TGTGCCAGCAGCCCTCGGGACAGCCAGGGGCCCCAGCATTTT.

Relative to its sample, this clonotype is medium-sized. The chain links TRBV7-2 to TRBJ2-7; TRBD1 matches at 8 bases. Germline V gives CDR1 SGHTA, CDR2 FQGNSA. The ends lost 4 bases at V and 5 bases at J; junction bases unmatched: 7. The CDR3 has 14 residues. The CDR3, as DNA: TGTGCCAGCAGCTACAGGGGGACAGCTAACGAGCAGTACTTC. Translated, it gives CASSYRGTANEQYF.

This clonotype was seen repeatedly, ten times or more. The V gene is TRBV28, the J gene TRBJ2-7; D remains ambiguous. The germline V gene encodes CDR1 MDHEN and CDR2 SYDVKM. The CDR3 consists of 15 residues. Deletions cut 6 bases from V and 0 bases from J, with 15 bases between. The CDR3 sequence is CASSPLDGRSYEQYF. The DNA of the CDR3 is TGTGCCAGCAGCCCATTGGATGGCCGCTCCTACGAGCAGTACTTC.

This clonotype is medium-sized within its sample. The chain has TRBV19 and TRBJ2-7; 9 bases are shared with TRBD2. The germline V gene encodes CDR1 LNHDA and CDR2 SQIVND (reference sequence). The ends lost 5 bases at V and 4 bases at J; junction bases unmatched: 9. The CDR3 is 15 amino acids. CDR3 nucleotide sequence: TGTGCCAGTAGTCCAGCGGGAGGCCTCGGATACGAGCAGTACTTC. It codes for CASSPAGGLGYEQYF.

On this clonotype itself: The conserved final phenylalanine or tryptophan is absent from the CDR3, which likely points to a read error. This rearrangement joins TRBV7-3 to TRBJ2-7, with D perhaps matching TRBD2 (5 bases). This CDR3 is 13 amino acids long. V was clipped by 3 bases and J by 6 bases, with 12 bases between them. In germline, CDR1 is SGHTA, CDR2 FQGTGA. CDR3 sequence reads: CASSFGISREQYI. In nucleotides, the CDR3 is TGTGCCAGCAGCTTCGGGATTTCCCGCGAGCAGTACATC.

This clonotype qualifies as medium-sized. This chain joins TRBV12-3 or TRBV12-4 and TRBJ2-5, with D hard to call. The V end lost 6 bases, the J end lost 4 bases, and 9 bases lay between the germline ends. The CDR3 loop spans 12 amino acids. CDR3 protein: CASSLSSETQYF. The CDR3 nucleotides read TGTGCCAGCAGCCTCAGCTCAGAGACCCAGTACTTC.

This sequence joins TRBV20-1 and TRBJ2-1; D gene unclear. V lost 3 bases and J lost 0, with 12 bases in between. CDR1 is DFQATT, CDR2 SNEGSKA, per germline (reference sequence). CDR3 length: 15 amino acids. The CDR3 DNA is TGCAGTGCTAGTCTAGACGACAACTCCTACAATGAGCAGTTCTTC. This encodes CSASLDDNSYNEQFF.

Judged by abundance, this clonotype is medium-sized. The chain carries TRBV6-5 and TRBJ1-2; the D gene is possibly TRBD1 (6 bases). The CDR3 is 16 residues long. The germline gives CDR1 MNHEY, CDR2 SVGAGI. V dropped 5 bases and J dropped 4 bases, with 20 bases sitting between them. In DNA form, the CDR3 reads TGTGCCAGCAGTCCCAAACCCAGGGGTTATGGCTATGGCTACACCTTC. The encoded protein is CASSPKPRGYGYGYTF.

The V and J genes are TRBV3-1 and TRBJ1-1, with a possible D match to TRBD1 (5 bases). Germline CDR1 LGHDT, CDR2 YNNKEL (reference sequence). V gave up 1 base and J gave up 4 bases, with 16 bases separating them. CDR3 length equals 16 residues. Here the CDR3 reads CASSQAQGGRGTEAFF. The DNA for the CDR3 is TGTGCCAGCAGCCAAGCGCAGGGAGGAAGGGGCACTGAAGCTTTCTTT.

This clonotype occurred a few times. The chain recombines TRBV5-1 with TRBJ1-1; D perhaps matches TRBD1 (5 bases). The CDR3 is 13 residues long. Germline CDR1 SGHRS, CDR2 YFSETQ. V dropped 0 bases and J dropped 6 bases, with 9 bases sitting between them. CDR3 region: CASSLGTGAEAFF. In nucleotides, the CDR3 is TGCGCCAGCAGCTTGGGGACGGGGGCTGAAGCTTTCTTT.

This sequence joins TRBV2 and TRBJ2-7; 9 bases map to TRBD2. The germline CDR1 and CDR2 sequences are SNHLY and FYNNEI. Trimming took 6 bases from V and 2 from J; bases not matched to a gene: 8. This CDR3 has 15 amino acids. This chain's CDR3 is CASRASGALTYEQYF. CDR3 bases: TGTGCCAGCAGGGCTAGCGGGGCCTTGACCTACGAGCAGTACTTC.

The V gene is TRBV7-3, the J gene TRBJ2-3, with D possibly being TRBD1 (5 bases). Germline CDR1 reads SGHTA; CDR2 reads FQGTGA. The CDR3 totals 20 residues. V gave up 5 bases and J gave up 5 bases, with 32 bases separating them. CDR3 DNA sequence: TGTGCCAGCAGCCTAAGCCAGGGCTGGCGTAACCCGGGTAGGGGAGATACGCAGTATTTT. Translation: CASSLSQGWRNPGRGDTQYF.

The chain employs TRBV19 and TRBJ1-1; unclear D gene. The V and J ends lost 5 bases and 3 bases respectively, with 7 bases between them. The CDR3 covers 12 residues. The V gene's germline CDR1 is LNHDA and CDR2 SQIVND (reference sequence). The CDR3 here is CASSAGYTEAFF. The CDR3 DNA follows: TGTGCCAGTAGTGCCGGATACACTGAAGCTTTCTTT.

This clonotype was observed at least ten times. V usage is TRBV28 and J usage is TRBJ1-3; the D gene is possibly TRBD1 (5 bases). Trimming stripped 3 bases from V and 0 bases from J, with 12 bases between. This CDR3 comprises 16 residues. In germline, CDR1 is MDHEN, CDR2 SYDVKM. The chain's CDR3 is CASSFREGISGNTIYF. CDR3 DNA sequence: TGTGCCAGCAGTTTTAGGGAGGGGATCTCTGGAAACACCATATATTTT.

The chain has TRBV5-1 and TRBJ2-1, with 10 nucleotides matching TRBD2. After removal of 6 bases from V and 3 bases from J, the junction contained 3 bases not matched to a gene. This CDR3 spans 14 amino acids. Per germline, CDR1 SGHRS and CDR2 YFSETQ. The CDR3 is CASTSSGGYNEQFF. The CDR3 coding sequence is TGCGCCAGCACGTCTAGCGGGGGCTACAATGAGCAGTTCTTC.

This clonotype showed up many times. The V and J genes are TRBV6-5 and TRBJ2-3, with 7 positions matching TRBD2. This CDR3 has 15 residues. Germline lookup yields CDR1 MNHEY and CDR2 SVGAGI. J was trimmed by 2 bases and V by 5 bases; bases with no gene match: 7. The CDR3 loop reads CASSPSGLSTDTQYF. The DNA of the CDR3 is TGTGCCAGCAGTCCATCGGGACTATCCACAGATACGCAGTATTTT.

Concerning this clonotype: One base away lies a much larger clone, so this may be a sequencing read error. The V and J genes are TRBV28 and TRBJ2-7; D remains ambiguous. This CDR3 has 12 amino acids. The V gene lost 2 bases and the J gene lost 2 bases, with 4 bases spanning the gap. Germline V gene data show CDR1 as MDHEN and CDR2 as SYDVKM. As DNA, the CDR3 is TGTGCCAGCAGTTTAAAGCCCTACGAGCAGTACTTC. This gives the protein CASSLKPYEQYF.

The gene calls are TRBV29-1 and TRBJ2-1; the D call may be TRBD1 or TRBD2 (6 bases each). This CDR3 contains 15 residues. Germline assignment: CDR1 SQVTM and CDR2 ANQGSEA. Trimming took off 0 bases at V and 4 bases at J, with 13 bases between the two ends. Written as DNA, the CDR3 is TGCAGCGTTGAAGAAGGGGGACTTAATTACAATGAGCAGTTCTTC. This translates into CSVEEGGLNYNEQFF.

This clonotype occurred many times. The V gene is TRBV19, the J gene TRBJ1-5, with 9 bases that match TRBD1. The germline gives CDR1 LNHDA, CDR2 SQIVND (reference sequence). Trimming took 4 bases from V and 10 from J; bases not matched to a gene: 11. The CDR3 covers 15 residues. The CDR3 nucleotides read TGTGCCAGTAGTACCGCGCCCGGGACAGGGTTTCCCCAGCATTTT. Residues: CASSTAPGTGFPQHF.

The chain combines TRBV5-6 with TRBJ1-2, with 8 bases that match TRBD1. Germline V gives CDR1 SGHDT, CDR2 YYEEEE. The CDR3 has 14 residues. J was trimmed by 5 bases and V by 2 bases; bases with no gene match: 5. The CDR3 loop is CASSFERQGYGYTF. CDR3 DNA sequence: TGTGCCAGCAGCTTTGAGAGACAGGGGTATGGCTACACCTTC. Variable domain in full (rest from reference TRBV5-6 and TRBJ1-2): DAGVTQSPTHLIKTRGQQVTLRCSPKSGHDTVSWYQQALGQGPQFIFQYYEEEERQRGNFPDRFSGHQFPNYSSELNVNALLLGDSALYLCASSFERQGYGYTFGSGTRLTVV.

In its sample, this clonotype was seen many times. In DNA, the CDR3 is TGTGCCAGCTCACCACCGGGGGGGCCCAATCAGCCCCAGCATTTT. It encodes CASSPPGGPNQPQHF. The chain recombines TRBV18 with TRBJ1-5, with a tentative D call TRBD1 (6 bases). V lost 0 bases, J lost 3 bases, and 9 bases lay in between. CDR3 length equals 15 residues. CDR1 KGHSH and CDR2 LQKENI come from the germline V gene.

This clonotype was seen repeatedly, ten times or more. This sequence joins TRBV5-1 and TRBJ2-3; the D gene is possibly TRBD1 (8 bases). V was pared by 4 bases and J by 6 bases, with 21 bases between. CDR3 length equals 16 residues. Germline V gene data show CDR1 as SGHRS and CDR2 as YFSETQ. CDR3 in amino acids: CASSRGGTGFSDTQYF. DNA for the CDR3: TGCGCCAGCAGCAGGGGGGGGACAGGATTCTCTGATACGCAGTATTTT.